Listed below are T cell receptor beta chains from one sample, sequenced in a study of blood T cell repertoires in COVID-19. Profiled with immunoSEQ multiplex PCR; TCRdb holds only in-frame clones, not every one. Of more than 300,000 clones listed, 90% to 95% are singletons. Sequencing was performed on PBMCs or T cells enriched from blood (not recorded which). These receptors were taken from a middle-aged woman who had been exposed to COVID-19. Each CDR3 is given with its conserved first and last residue. Each record gives: D gene, V gene, J gene, clone size, CDR3 DNA, CDR3 protein. A D gene is named only where the DNA matches it firmly. Rows may omit the clone size; those that give it use once, few, many or a size class.

TRBD1,TRBV5-4,TRBJ2-7,NA,TGTGCCAGCAGCCTGGGGACAGGGGGGGTTTCCGAGCAGTACTTC,CASSLGTGGVSEQYF
NA,TRBV5-6,TRBJ1-2,NA,TGTGCCAGCAGCTTTTTATCAGGCATCCCCTATGGCTACACCTTC,CASSFLSGIPYGYTF
NA,TRBV12-5,TRBJ2-3,NA,TGTGCTAGTGGTTTGGACAGCAGCACAGATACGCAGTATTTT,CASGLDSSTDTQYF
TRBD2,TRBV7-2,TRBJ2-1,NA,TGTGCCAGCAGGCGATCTAGCGGGAGCTCCTACAATGAGCAGTTCTTC,CASRRSSGSSYNEQFF
TRBD1,TRBV19,TRBJ1-2,NA,TGTGCCAGTAGTGAAGACAGGGGAAGGGTAGCGGGCTACACCTTC,CASSEDRGRVAGYTF
TRBD2,TRBV4-3,TRBJ2-7,NA,TGCGCCAGCAGCCAACTAGCGGATAGCTCCTACGAGCAGTACTTC,CASSQLADSSYEQYF
TRBD2,TRBV18,TRBJ2-5,NA,TGTGCCAGCTCATCGAAACTAGCGTCCCAAGAGACCCAGTACTTC,CASSSKLASQETQYF
TRBD2,TRBV6-5,TRBJ2-3,NA,TGTGCCAGCAAGGTAGCGGGCACAGACACGCAGTATTTT,CASKVAGTDTQYF
NA,TRBV24-1,TRBJ2-1,NA,TGTGCCACCAGTGACGGACAGGTCGGGGGCCCGGAGCAGTTCTTC,CATSDGQVGGPEQFF
TRBD1,TRBV11-2,TRBJ1-1,once,TGTGCCAGCAGCTTATTTTCCGGGACAGCGAACACTGAAGCTTTCTTT,CASSLFSGTANTEAFF
NA,TRBV13,TRBJ1-4,NA,TGTGCCAGCAGCTTAAAGCAGGCAGGGATCGAAAAACTGTTTTTT,CASSLKQAGIEKLFF
NA,TRBV3-1/TRBV3-2,TRBJ1-3,NA,TGTGCCAGCCTCGACGGGGACTCTGGAAACACCATATATTTT,CASLDGDSGNTIYF
TRBD2,TRBV6-2/TRBV6-3,TRBJ2-1,NA,TGTGCCAGCAGTCGGACTAGCTACAATGAGCAGTTCTTC,CASSRTSYNEQFF
NA,TRBV2,TRBJ1-2,NA,TGTGCCAGCAGGAAGGGGTCAGCTAACTATGGCTACACCTTC,CASRKGSANYGYTF
TRBD1,TRBV6-4,TRBJ1-1,NA,TGTGCCAGCAGTGCCACCGCGGACAGGAACTTTGAAGCTTTCTTT,CASSATADRNFEAFF
NA,TRBV15,TRBJ1-3,NA,TGTGCCACCAGCAGAGGCCGCGGAGGCGCTGGAAACACCATATATTTT,CATSRGRGGAGNTIYF
TRBD1,TRBV19,TRBJ1-5,NA,TGTGCCAGTAGTAATGGACAGGGAACGGGTCAGCCCCAGCATTTT,CASSNGQGTGQPQHF
TRBD2,TRBV27,TRBJ2-1,NA,TGTGCCAGCAGTTTCAGGAGCGGGGATGAGCAGTTCTTC,CASSFRSGDEQFF
NA,TRBV7-6,TRBJ1-6,once,TGTGCCAGCAGCTCAAGGACAGAGGCCGATTCACCCCTCCACTTT,CASSSRTEADSPLHF
NA,TRBV2,TRBJ1-1,NA,TGTGCCAGCAGTGAATATGGGGGGACTGAAGCTTTCTTT,CASSEYGGTEAFF
TRBD1,TRBV6-2/TRBV6-3,TRBJ2-7,NA,TGTGCCAGCAGCCCTCCACGGACAGGCTCCTACGAGCAGTACTTC,CASSPPRTGSYEQYF
TRBD2,TRBV7-2,TRBJ2-7,NA,TGTGCCAGCACTCTCCTAGCGGGGGGAGCCTACGAGCAGTACTTC,CASTLLAGGAYEQYF
TRBD1,TRBV30,TRBJ1-1,NA,TGTGCCTGGAGTGGACAGGGAATTACTGAAGCTTTCTTT,CAWSGQGITEAFF
TRBD1,TRBV30,TRBJ1-6,NA,TGTGCCTGGAGTGACGGGACAGAAATATCACCCCTCCACTTT,CAWSDGTEISPLHF
NA,TRBV19,TRBJ2-1,NA,TGTGCCAGTACCGCTCGAGGTACATCTAGGATTAATGAGCAGTTCTTC,CASTARGTSRINEQFF
TRBD2,TRBV6-5,TRBJ2-7,NA,TGTGCCAGCAGTTACGGGCGGGGGGCCTACGAGCAGTACTTC,CASSYGRGAYEQYF
NA,TRBV6-5,TRBJ1-5,NA,TGTGCCAGTAGATCGGGTAGTCAGCCCCAGCATTTT,CASRSGSQPQHF
NA,TRBV11-3,TRBJ2-5,NA,TGTGCCAGCAGCTCGAGAGGCCCAGAGACCCAGTACTTC,CASSSRGPETQYF
NA,TRBV3-1/TRBV3-2,TRBJ1-1,NA,TGTGCCAGCAGGCGCTTGAACACTGAAGCTTTCTTT,CASRRLNTEAFF
NA,TRBV7-8,TRBJ1-4,once,TGTGCCAGCAGCTCTTCAGGGGCCGTCCGGGAAAAACTGTTTTTT,CASSSSGAVREKLFF
NA,TRBV3-1/TRBV3-2,TRBJ1-6,NA,TGTGCCAGCAGCCAAGGGGCAGTGTTGGGTTCACCCCTCCACTTT,CASSQGAVLGSPLHF
NA,TRBV6-6,TRBJ1-1,once,TGTGCCAGCAGTTACGTAGCTCGGGTTGAAGCTTTCTTT,CASSYVARVEAFF
NA,TRBV5-1,TRBJ2-2,NA,TGCGCCAGCAGCTTGGACATGAATACCGGGGAGCTGTTTTTT,CASSLDMNTGELFF
TRBD2,TRBV6-5,TRBJ2-3,NA,TGTGCCAGCAGTTATAGGCGGGGGGGAGGAGATACGCAGTATTTT,CASSYRRGGGDTQYF
NA,TRBV5-4,TRBJ1-1,NA,TGTGCCAGCAGCCGACAGGATTTCACTGAAGCTTTCTTT,CASSRQDFTEAFF
NA,TRBV19,TRBJ2-7,NA,TGTGCCAGTAGTAAGGGCGGGATGACCTACGAGCAGTACTTC,CASSKGGMTYEQYF
TRBD2,TRBV13,TRBJ2-5,NA,TGTGCCAGCAGCGCGGAACGGGGGGGCCCCAGTAAAGAGACCCAGTACTTC,CASSAERGGPSKETQYF
TRBD1,TRBV20-1,TRBJ1-5,NA,TGCAGTGCTAGTTCTGTAGGGGGCGTAAGACAGCCCCAGCATTTT,CSASSVGGVRQPQHF
NA,TRBV7-2,TRBJ1-1,few,TGTGCCAGCAGCTTGGCGCAGGCAGGGAACACTGAAGCTTTCTTT,CASSLAQAGNTEAFF